These T cell receptor beta chains were read from a single sample in a study of radiotherapy plus CTLA-4 blockade in lung cancer. Sequencing was performed with immunoSEQ multiplex PCR; in TCRdb, only in-frame clones are kept and a portion is missing. This repertoire shows approximately 90,000 clones, 80% to 90% found once; its top ten account for around 0.79%. Material: peripheral blood, obtained from a patient treated with radiotherapy plus ipilimumab. The receptor source for this set is a human donor with non-small cell lung cancer who had stable disease on radiotherapy plus ipilimumab. CDR3s leave out the opening cysteine and the closing phenylalanine or tryptophan. Fields, in order: V gene, J gene, CDR3 protein.

v_call: TRBV9; j_call: TRBJ2-3; cdr3_aa: ASSVSAGGRERRTDTQY
v_call: TRBV7-9; j_call: TRBJ2-1; cdr3_aa: ASSPGRASSYNEQF
v_call: TRBV9; j_call: TRBJ2-5; cdr3_aa: ASSRGQGGGETQY
v_call: TRBV7-9; j_call: TRBJ1-2; cdr3_aa: ASSFPSTGTGYT
v_call: TRBV10-2; j_call: TRBJ2-1; cdr3_aa: ASSGLDEQF
v_call: TRBV19; j_call: TRBJ2-5; cdr3_aa: ASSMVSGTYQETQY
v_call: TRBV10-2; j_call: TRBJ1-6; cdr3_aa: ASSENTGTPLH
v_call: TRBV5-4; j_call: TRBJ1-1; cdr3_aa: ASSLGNTGGIAEAF
v_call: TRBV6-4; j_call: TRBJ1-5; cdr3_aa: ASSEQGQQPQH
v_call: TRBV7-3; j_call: TRBJ1-2; cdr3_aa: ASSLTGSTPLYGYT
v_call: TRBV27; j_call: TRBJ1-5; cdr3_aa: ASSLGPSRSNQPQH
v_call: TRBV5-1; j_call: TRBJ1-6; cdr3_aa: ASSLGNSPLH
v_call: TRBV10-3; j_call: TRBJ1-2; cdr3_aa: AISEVVNYGYT
v_call: TRBV6-1; j_call: TRBJ2-5; cdr3_aa: ASSEFGARETQY
v_call: TRBV18; j_call: TRBJ1-1; cdr3_aa: ASSPQGGTEAF
v_call: TRBV2; j_call: TRBJ1-6; cdr3_aa: ASSGLPSSSYNSPLH
v_call: TRBV25-1; j_call: TRBJ1-6; cdr3_aa: ASNPTGGGSPLH
v_call: TRBV19; j_call: TRBJ2-2; cdr3_aa: ASSIGSFGGVAGELF
v_call: TRBV7-8; j_call: TRBJ2-1; cdr3_aa: ASSLGGAGSYNEQF
v_call: TRBV11-2; j_call: TRBJ2-2; cdr3_aa: ASSFALNTGELF
v_call: TRBV2; j_call: TRBJ1-3; cdr3_aa: ASTDRTGNTIY
v_call: TRBV7-8; j_call: TRBJ1-1; cdr3_aa: ASGQGGNTEAF
v_call: TRBV18; j_call: TRBJ2-1; cdr3_aa: ASSPPGTGNNEQF
v_call: TRBV6-5; j_call: TRBJ2-7; cdr3_aa: ASSKTSGGYEQY
v_call: TRBV7-8; j_call: TRBJ2-7; cdr3_aa: ASSPTSWTSSYEQY
v_call: TRBV7-8; j_call: TRBJ1-1; cdr3_aa: ASSLATGRGTEAF
v_call: TRBV10-3; j_call: TRBJ1-3; cdr3_aa: AIGAARTIY
v_call: TRBV9; j_call: TRBJ2-1; cdr3_aa: ASSVAGNEQF
v_call: TRBV4-1; j_call: TRBJ1-2; cdr3_aa: ASSQAQGIGHYGYT
v_call: TRBV6-5; j_call: TRBJ2-3; cdr3_aa: ASSPPYRGEKQY
v_call: TRBV4-1; j_call: TRBJ1-1; cdr3_aa: ASSQVLNTEAF
v_call: TRBV6-6; j_call: TRBJ2-2; cdr3_aa: ASSLHHTGELF
v_call: TRBV27; j_call: TRBJ1-5; cdr3_aa: ASRSGEAGNQPQH
v_call: TRBV19; j_call: TRBJ2-7; cdr3_aa: ASSSQQTRYEQY
v_call: TRBV28; j_call: TRBJ1-2; cdr3_aa: ASSQGPNYGYT
v_call: TRBV11-3; j_call: TRBJ1-1; cdr3_aa: ASSLRAEGTEAF
v_call: TRBV19; j_call: TRBJ1-2; cdr3_aa: ASRIQGNYGYT
v_call: TRBV5-4; j_call: TRBJ1-6; cdr3_aa: ASSPVGSLFNSPLH
v_call: TRBV11-3; j_call: TRBJ2-1; cdr3_aa: ASSLRKTSSYNEQF
v_call: TRBV5-4; j_call: TRBJ2-5; cdr3_aa: ASSLSGGAQY
v_call: TRBV9; j_call: TRBJ2-1; cdr3_aa: ASSMASGNEQF
v_call: TRBV6-5; j_call: TRBJ1-1; cdr3_aa: ASSTPGGTEAF
v_call: TRBV5-4; j_call: TRBJ1-3; cdr3_aa: ASSLGGTAGNTIY
v_call: TRBV5-1; j_call: TRBJ1-1; cdr3_aa: ASSSGDRPYTEAF
v_call: TRBV27; j_call: TRBJ2-5; cdr3_aa: ASSLAASGGPGAQY